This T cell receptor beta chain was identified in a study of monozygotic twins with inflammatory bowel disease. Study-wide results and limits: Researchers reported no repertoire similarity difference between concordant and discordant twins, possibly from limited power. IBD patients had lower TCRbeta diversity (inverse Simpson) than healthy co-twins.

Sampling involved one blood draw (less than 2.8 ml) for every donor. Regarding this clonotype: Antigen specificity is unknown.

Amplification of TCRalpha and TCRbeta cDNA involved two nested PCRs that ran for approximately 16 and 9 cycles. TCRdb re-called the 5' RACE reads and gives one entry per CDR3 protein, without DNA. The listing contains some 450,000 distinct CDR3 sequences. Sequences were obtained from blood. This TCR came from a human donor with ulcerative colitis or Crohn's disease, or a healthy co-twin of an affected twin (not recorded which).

CDR3 loop: CASSLITDTQYF. The chain couples TRBV7-9 to TRBJ2-3. The CDR3 consists of 12 residues. Germline V gene sequence: CDR1 SEHNR, CDR2 FQNEAQ (reference sequence).